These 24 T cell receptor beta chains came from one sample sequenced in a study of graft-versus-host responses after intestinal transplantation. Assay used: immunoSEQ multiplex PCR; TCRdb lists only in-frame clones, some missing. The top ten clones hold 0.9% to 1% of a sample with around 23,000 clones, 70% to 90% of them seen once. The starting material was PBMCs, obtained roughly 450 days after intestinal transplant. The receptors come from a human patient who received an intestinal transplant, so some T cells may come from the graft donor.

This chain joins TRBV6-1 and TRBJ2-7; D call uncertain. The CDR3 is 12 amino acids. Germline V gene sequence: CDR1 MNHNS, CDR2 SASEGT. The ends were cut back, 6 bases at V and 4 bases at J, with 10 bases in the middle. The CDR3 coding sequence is TGTGCCAGCAGGGGTGATACTTACGAGCAGTACTTC. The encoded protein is CASRGDTYEQYF.

The CDR3: CASSLGRTSGSYEQYF. CDR3 DNA sequence: TGTGCCAGCAGTTTGGGCCGGACTAGCGGGTCCTACGAGCAGTACTTC. This sequence joins TRBV6-6 and TRBJ2-7; 11 bases match TRBD2. The CDR3 length is 16 residues. From germline, CDR1 is MNHNY and CDR2 SVGAGI (reference sequence). The trim removed 4 bases at V and 1 base at J, leaving 6 bases unmatched.

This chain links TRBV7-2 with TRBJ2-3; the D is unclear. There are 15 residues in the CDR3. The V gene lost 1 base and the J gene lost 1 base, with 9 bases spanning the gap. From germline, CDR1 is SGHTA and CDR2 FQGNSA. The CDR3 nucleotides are TGTGCCAGCAGCTTAGATTTCGTAGGCACAGATACGCAGTATTTT. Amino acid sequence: CASSLDFVGTDTQYF.

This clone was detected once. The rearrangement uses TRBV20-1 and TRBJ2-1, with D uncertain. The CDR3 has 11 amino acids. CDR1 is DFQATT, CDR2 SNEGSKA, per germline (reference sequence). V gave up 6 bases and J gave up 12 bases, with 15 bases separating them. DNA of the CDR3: TGCAGTGCGACGGACCAACCGGGGCAGTTCTTC. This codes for CSATDQPGQFF.

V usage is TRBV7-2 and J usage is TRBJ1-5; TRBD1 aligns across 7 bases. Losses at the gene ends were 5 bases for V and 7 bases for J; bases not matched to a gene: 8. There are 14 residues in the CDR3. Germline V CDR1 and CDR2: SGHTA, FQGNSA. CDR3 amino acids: CASSTGVGWQPQHF. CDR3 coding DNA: TGTGCCAGCAGCACAGGGGTAGGATGGCAGCCCCAGCATTTT.

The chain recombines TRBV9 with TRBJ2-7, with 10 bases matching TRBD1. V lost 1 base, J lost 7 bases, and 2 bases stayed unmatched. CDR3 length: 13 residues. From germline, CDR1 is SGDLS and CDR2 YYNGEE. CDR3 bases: TGTGCCAGCAGCGTATCGGACAGGGGGGAGCAGTACTTC. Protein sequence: CASSVSDRGEQYF. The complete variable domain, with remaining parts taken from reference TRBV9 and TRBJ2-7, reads DSGVTQTPKHLITATGQRVTLRCSPRSGDLSVYWYQQSLDQGLQFLIQYYNGEERAKGNILERFSAQQFPDLHSELNLSSLELGDSALYFCASSVSDRGEQYFGPGTRLTVT.

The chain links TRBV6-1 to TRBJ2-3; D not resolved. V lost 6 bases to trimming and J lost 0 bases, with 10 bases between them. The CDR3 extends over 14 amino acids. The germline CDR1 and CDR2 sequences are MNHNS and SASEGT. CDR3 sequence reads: CASRHYLSTDTQYF. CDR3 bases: TGTGCCAGCAGACACTACCTTAGCACAGATACGCAGTATTTT.

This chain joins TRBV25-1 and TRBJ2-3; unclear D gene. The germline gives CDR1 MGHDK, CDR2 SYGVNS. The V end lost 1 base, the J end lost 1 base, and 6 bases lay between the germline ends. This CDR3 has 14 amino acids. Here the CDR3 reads CASSELARTDTQYF. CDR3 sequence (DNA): TGTGCCAGCAGTGAATTGGCACGCACAGATACGCAGTATTTT.

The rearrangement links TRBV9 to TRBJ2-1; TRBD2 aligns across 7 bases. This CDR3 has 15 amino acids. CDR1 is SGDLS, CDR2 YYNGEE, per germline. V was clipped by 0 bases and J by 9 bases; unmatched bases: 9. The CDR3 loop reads CASSVAVAGAGEQFF. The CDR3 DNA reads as TGTGCCAGCAGCGTAGCTGTTGCGGGAGCAGGTGAGCAGTTCTTC.

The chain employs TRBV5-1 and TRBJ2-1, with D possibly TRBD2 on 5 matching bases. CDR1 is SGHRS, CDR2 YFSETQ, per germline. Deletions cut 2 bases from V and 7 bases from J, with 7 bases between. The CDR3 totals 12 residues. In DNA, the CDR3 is TGCGCCAGCAGCTTCGGAGGAAATGAGCAGTTCTTC. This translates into CASSFGGNEQFF.

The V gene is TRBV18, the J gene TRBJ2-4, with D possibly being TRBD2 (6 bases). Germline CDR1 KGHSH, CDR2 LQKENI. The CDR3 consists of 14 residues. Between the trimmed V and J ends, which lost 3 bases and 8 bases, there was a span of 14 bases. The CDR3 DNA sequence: TGTGCCAGCTCACCCGGAGGGCTTAAAGACATTCAGTACTTC. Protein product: CASSPGGLKDIQYF.

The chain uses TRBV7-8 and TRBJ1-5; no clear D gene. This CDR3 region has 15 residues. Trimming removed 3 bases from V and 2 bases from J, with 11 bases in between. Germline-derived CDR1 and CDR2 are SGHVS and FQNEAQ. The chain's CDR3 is CASSFEGTGNQPQHF. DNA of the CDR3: TGTGCCAGCAGCTTTGAGGGAACCGGCAATCAGCCCCAGCATTTT.

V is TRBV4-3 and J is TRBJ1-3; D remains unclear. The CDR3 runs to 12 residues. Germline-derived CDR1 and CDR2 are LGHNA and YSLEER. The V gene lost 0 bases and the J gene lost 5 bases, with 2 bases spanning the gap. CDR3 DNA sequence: TGCGCCAGCAGCCAAGAAAGAAACACCATATATTTT. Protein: CASSQERNTIYF.

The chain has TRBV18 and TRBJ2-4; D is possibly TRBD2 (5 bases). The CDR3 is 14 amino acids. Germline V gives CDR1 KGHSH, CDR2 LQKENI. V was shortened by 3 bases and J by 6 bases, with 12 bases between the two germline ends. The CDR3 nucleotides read TGTGCCAGCTCACCGGACGGCGGAGGAAACATTCAGTACTTC. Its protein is CASSPDGGGNIQYF.

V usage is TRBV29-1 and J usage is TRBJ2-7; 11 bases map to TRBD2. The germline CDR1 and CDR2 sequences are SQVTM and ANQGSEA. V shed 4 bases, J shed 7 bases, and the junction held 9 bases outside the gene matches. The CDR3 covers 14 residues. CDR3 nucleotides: TGCAGCGTTGCTTTACTAGCGGGAGATCGGGAGCAGTACTTC. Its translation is CSVALLAGDREQYF.

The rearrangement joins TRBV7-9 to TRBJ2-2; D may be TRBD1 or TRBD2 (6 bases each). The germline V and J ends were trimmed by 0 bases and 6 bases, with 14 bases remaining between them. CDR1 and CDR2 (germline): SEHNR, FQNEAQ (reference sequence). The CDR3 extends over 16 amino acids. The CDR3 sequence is CASSLAGRGRAGELFF. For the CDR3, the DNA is TGTGCCAGCAGCTTAGCTGGCCGGGGGCGGGCCGGGGAGCTGTTTTTT. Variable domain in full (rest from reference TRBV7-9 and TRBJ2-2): DTGVSQNPRHKITKRGQNVTFRCDPISEHNRLYWYRQTLGQGPEFLTYFQNEAQLEKSRLLSDRFSAERPKGSFSTLEIQRTEQGDSAMYLCASSLAGRGRAGELFFGEGSRLTVL.

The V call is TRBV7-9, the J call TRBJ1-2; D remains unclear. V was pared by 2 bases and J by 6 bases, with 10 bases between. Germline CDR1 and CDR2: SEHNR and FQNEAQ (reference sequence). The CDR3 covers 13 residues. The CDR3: CASSLSSGHGYTF. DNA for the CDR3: TGTGCCAGCAGCTTAAGTAGCGGCCATGGCTACACCTTC.

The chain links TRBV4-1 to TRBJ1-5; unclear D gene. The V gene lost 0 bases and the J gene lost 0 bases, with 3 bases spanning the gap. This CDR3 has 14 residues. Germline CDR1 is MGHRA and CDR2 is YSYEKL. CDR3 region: CASSQEGSNQPQHF. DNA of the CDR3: TGCGCCAGCAGCCAAGAAGGTAGCAATCAGCCCCAGCATTTT.

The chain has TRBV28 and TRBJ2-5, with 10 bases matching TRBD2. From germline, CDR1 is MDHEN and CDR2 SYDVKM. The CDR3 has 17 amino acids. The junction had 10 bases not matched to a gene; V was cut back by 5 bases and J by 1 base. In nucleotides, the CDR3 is TGTGCCAGCAGTCCAGTGAGGACTAGCGGCGTCCAAGAGACCCAGTACTTC. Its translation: CASSPVRTSGVQETQYF.

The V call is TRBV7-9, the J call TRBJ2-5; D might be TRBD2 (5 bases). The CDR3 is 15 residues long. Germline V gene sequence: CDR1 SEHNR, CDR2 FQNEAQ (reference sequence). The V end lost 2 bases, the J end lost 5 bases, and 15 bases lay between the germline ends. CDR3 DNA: TGTGCCAGCAGCTTATCAGGACTTCTAGGGGAGACCCAGTACTTC. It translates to CASSLSGLLGETQYF.

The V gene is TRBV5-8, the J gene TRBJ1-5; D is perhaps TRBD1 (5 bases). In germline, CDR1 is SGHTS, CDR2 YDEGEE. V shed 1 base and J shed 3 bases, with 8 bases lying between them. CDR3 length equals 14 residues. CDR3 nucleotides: TGTGCCAGCAGCTTGACAGGTTCCAATCAGCCCCAGCATTTT. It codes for CASSLTGSNQPQHF.

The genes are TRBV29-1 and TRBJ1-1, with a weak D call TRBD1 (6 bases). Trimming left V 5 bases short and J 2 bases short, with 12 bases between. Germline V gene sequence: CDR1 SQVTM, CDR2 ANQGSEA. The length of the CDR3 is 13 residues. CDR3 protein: CSVLGHINTEAFF. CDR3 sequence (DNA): TGCAGCGTTTTGGGACATATTAACACTGAAGCTTTCTTT.

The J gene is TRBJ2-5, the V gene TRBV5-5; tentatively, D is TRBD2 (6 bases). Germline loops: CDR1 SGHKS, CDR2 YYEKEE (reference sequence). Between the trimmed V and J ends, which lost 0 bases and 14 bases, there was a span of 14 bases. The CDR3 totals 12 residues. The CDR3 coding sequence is TGTGCCAGCAGCTTGGACATCCGGGACTCCTACTTC. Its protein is CASSLDIRDSYF. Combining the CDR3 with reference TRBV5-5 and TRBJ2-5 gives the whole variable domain DAGVTQSPTHLIKTRGQQVTLRCSPISGHKSVSWYQQVLGQGPQFIFQYYEKEERGRGNFPDRFSARQFPNYSSELNVNALLLGDSALYLCASSLDIRDSYFGPGTRLLVL.

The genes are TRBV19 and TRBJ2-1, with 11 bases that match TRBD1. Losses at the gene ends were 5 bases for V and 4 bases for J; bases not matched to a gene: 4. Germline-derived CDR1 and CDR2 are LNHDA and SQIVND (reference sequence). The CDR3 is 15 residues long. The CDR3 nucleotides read TGTGCCAGTAGTCCCCGGGACAGGGGGTACAATGAGCAGTTCTTC. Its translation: CASSPRDRGYNEQFF.